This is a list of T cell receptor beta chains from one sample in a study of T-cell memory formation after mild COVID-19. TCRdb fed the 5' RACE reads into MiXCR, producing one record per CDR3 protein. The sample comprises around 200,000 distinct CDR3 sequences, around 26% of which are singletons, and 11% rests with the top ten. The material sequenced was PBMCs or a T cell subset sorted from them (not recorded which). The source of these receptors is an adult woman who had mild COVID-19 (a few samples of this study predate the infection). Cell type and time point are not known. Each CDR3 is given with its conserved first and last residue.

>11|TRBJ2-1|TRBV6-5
CASSRGSEQFF
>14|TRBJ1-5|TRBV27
CASSSRQVNQPQHF
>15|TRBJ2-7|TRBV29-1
CSVEDEGTGSYEQYF
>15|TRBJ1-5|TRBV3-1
CASSRGVGSNQPQHF
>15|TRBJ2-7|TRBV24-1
CATSDLVVPTHEQYF
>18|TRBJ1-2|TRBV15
CATTDAPGRAKLDYGYTF
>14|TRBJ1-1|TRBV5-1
CASRGVPLNTEAFF
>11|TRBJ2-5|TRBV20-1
CSAPYQETQYF
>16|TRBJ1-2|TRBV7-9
CASSSAARQVTMGYTF
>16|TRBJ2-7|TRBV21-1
CASSCDWDRISYEQYF
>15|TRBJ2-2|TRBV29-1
CSVEAGATDTGELFF
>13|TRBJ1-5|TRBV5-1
CASSLEQNQPQHF
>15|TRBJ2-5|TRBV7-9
CASRLAWGSGETQYF
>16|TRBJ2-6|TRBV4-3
CASSQQRGAGANVLTF
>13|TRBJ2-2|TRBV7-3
CASSLDFLGELFF
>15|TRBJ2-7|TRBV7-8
CASSLAEGGPYEQYF
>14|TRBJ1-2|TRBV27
CASSPRGAGYGYTF
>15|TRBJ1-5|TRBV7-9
CASSLGTGEVQPQHF
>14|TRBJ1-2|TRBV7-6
CASSSGTVVGGYTF
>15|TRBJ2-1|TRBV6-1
CASRMDRGRFDEQFF
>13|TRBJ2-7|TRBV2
CASSAVEGLEQYF
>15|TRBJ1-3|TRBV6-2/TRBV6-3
CASSFWGWSGNTIYF
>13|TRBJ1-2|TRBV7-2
CASSSRQGDGYTF
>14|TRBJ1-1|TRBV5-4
CASRLSTGDTEAFF
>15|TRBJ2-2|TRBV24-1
CATSDPGTNTGELFF
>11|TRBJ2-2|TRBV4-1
CASSQVGELFF
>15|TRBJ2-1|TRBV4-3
CASSLAGGFYNEQFF
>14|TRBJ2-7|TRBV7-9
CASRPAAGLEEQYF
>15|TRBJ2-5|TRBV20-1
CSARDKRQGPAKQYF
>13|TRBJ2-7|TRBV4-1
CASSPTPGDEQYF
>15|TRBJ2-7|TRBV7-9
CASSPGLYNGDEQYF
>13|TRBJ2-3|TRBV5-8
CASSRTEADTQYF
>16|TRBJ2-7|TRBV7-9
CAFSEPGLAGGKEQYF
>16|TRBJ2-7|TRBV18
CASSHLPGLAGNEQYF
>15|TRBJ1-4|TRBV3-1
CASSHGNAAREKLFF
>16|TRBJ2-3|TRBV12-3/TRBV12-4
CASRGTWRYSTDTQYF
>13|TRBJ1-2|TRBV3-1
CASSQVGGRGYTF
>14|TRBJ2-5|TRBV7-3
CASSPGTGQETQYF
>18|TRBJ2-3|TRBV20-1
CSAHAFRLAGGLTDTQYF
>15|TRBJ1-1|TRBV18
CASSPPGGRETEAFF
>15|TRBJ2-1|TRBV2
CASSGAQRAYNEQFF
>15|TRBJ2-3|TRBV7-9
CASSLIPGASDTQYF
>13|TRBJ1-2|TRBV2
CASSTGRNYGYTF
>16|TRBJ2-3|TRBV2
CASSEEVTVSTDTQYF
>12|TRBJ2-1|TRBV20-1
CSASDPGRRWFF